The entry below describes one T cell receptor beta chain. Its specific antigen is unknown. Base qualities are not at hand, and no much larger clone is one base apart. This sample stems from a study of CD8+CD57+ T cells in acquired aplastic anemia (dated by TCRdb to the late 2010s). For the wider study: On average, sorted CD4+ and CD8+ cells yielded around 3.5 ug of extracted DNA, with a range of about 0.17 to 27.4 ug. A CD8+CD57+ expansion meant a frequency higher than the mean frequency seen in healthy subjects. The paper's findings and limits, for the study overall: Patients and healthy controls showed no significant difference in CD8+ Simpson's diversity (P=0.060). Approximately 31 CD8+ CDR3 sequences were found in both patients and controls but appeared to be highly expressed in patients and within the immunodominant clones of the patients.

The patients picked for sequencing were ones in whom flow cytometry had shown an expansion of CD8+CD57+ cells. All patients had severe acquired aplastic anemia diagnosed by International Study of Aplastic Anemia and Agranulocytosis and Camitta criteria. At the time blood was sampled, none of the patients had received any therapy. In the study, sorted CD4+ and CD8+ blood T cells from patients with severe aplastic anemia and from healthy subjects underwent deep sequencing of TCR repertoires. In the USA, patient enrollment took place under clinicaltrials.gov protocols 00001620, 01623167, 00001397, 00071045, 00081523 and 00961064. Ficoll-Paque density gradient centrifugation was used to isolate peripheral blood mononuclear cells. Before DNA was extracted, CD4+ and CD8+ T cells were sorted using either FACS or magnetic beads. Genomic DNA served as template for TCR beta VDJ combination and CDR3 sequence profiling. TCR repertoire sequencing was run on an Illumina HiSeq 2000. In the paper's pipeline: TRBV/TRBJ rearrangement plots, CDR3 size and DJ length profiles, and Simpson's diversity index were used to evaluate the repertoires. The most abundant DNA sequence in the deep sequencing data was defined as the immunodominant clone. CDR3 amino acid sequences were checked for sharing across subjects and were also compared against the VDJdb database and published repertoires. The public reads were reprocessed in TCRdb via fastp at Q25 and MiXCR, keeping in-frame beta chains. CDR3 protein sequences are deduplicated, and each keeps its most common genes and DNA. TCRdb's processing, not the authors', yielded these V and J calls. In all, the sample holds fewer than 200,000 distinct CDR3 sequences, and roughly 48% of those were seen once. The top ten constitute approximately 1% of the sample.

The V and J ends are trimmed by 2 bases and 4 bases, leaving 14 bases between them. The CDR3, cysteine through phenylalanine, is 15 amino acids long. The DNA shown is the 45-base CDR3, in frame from base 1. This sequence was found in a human donor with aplastic anemia. Source material: sorted CD4+, CD8+, or CD8+CD57+ T cells (not recorded which) from PBMCs. The chain was built from TRBV12-3 or TRBV12-4 and TRBJ1-2, and possibly TRBD1, on 5 matching bases. This receptor has the CDR3 CASSLTDRDGYGYTF. The DNA sequence is TGTGCCAGCAGTTTAACCGACAGAGACGGCTATGGCTACACCTTC.